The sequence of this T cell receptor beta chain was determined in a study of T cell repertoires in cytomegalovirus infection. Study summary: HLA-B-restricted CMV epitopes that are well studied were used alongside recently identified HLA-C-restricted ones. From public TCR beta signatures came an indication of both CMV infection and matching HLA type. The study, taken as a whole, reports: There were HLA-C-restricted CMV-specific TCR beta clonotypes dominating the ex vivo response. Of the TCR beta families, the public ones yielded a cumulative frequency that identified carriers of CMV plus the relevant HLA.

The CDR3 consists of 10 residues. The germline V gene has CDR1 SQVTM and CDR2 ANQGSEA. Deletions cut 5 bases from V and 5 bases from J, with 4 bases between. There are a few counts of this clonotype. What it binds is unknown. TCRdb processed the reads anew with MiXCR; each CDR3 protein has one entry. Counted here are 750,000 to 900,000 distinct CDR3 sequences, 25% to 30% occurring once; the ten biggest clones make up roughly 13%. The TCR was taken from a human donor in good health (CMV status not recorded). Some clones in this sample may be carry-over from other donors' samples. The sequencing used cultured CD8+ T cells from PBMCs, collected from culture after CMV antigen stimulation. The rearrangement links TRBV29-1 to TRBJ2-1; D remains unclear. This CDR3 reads CSVWDNEQFF. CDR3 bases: TGCAGCGTTTGGGACAATGAGCAGTTCTTC.